The 24 T cell receptor beta chains below were found in one sample sequenced in a study of Ad26.COV2.S vaccination and SARS-CoV-2 variants. Assay used: immunoSEQ multiplex PCR; TCRdb lists only in-frame clones, some missing. This table has some 180,000 clones, about 83% appearing once. Sequencing used peripheral blood, obtained after recovery from COVID-19. These receptor sequences come from a human donor who had recovered from COVID-19.

This clone was counted once. The V and J genes are TRBV5-1 and TRBJ1-1; TRBD1 matches at 11 bases. The CDR3 is 16 amino acids. V lost 3 bases, J lost 0 bases, and 4 bases stayed unmatched. CDR1 is SGHRS, CDR2 YFSETQ, per germline. CDR3 region: CASSYPGQGVNTEAFF. The CDR3 nucleotides read TGCGCCAGCAGCTATCCGGGACAGGGGGTGAACACTGAAGCTTTCTTT.

The V gene is TRBV2, the J gene TRBJ1-5; 9 nucleotides match TRBD1. CDR1 is SNHLY and CDR2 is FYNNEI in the germline V gene. This CDR3 has 15 amino acids. Losses at the gene ends were 4 bases for V and 5 bases for J; bases not matched to a gene: 6. The CDR3 protein is CASSVQGANDQPQHF. The CDR3 bases are TGTGCCAGCAGTGTACAGGGGGCGAACGATCAGCCCCAGCATTTT.

This chain links TRBV27 with TRBJ1-1; 9 positions match TRBD1. Unmatched junction bases numbered 7, after V lost 5 bases and J lost 3 bases. CDR1 and CDR2 (germline): MNHEY, SMNVEV (reference sequence). The CDR3 has 15 amino acids. CDR3 loop: CASSPGTGIDTEAFF. In DNA, the CDR3 is TGTGCCAGCAGTCCGGGGACAGGGATAGACACTGAAGCTTTCTTT.

The gene calls are TRBV5-1 and TRBJ2-1, with D perhaps given as TRBD1 or TRBD2 (5 bases each). V was pared by 3 bases and J by 1 base, with 11 bases between. The germline V gene has CDR1 SGHRS and CDR2 YFSETQ. The CDR3 spans 15 residues. The CDR3 DNA sequence: TGCGCCAGCAGCTCCGGGGCCACTTCCTACAATGAGCAGTTCTTC. Its translation: CASSSGATSYNEQFF.

The chain links TRBV25-1 to TRBJ1-2; possible D gene TRBD1, 6 bases. Trimming removed 3 bases at V and 7 bases at J, with 15 bases between. The CDR3 extends over 14 amino acids. Germline values: CDR1 MGHDK, CDR2 SYGVNS. CDR3: CASSDPGGWRGYTF. For the CDR3, the DNA is TGTGCCAGCAGTGATCCGGGGGGCTGGCGTGGCTACACCTTC.

V usage is TRBV14 and J usage is TRBJ2-7, with 7 bases lining up with TRBD1. The length of the CDR3 is 18 residues. The trim removed 1 base at V and 7 bases at J, leaving 19 bases unmatched. From germline, CDR1 is SGHDN and CDR2 FVKESK. The CDR3 sequence is CASSQGGTAMTYYGEQYF. The DNA of the CDR3 is TGTGCCAGCAGCCAAGGGGGGACAGCGATGACGTACTACGGTGAGCAGTACTTC.

The chain uses TRBV10-2 and TRBJ1-1; possibly TRBD1 for D (5 bases). CDR3 length: 14 residues. The V end lost 1 base, the J end lost 6 bases, and 12 bases lay between the germline ends. In germline, CDR1 is WSHSY, CDR2 SAAADI. This CDR3 is CASSEWRGGAEAFF. CDR3 bases: TGCGCCAGCAGTGAGTGGAGGGGCGGCGCTGAAGCTTTCTTT.

This clone was counted a single time. V is TRBV6-5 and J is TRBJ2-2; 11 positions agree with TRBD2. Losses at the gene ends were 6 bases for V and 7 bases for J; bases not matched to a gene: 4. The germline CDR1 and CDR2 sequences are MNHEY and SVGAGI. The CDR3 has 14 residues. This CDR3 is CASSRLAGGGELFF. CDR3 nucleotide sequence: TGTGCCAGCAGCCGGCTAGCGGGAGGCGGGGAGCTGTTTTTT.

J is TRBJ2-2 and V is TRBV7-2; weak D call: TRBD2 (6 bases). The ends were cut back, 3 bases at V and 4 bases at J, with 12 bases in the middle. Germline V lookup: CDR1 SGHTA, CDR2 FQGNSA. There are 15 residues in the CDR3. The DNA of the CDR3 is TGTGCCAGCAGCTTGGGGGGATTTGGCACCGGGGAGCTGTTTTTT. Its translation is CASSLGGFGTGELFF.

This clone was found once. The chain uses TRBV5-5 and TRBJ1-1, with 10 bases fitting TRBD1. This CDR3 comprises 18 residues. V lost 4 bases to trimming and J lost 5 bases; unmatched junction nucleotides: 17. Germline assignment: CDR1 SGHKS and CDR2 YYEKEE (reference sequence). The CDR3 reads CASSGTGVQFSVGTEAFF. In nucleotides, the CDR3 is TGTGCCAGCAGCGGGACAGGGGTTCAATTCTCGGTCGGTACTGAAGCTTTCTTT.

V usage is TRBV19 and J usage is TRBJ1-2; 9 bases line up with TRBD1. Per germline, CDR1 LNHDA and CDR2 SQIVND (reference sequence). The CDR3 length is 14 residues. The junction had 4 bases not matched to a gene; V was cut back by 4 bases and J by 4 bases. CDR3 protein: CASSTRQGVYGYTF. CDR3 bases: TGTGCCAGTAGTACACGACAGGGGGTCTATGGCTACACCTTC.

The DNA of the CDR3 is TGTGCCAGCAGTGAAGGACAGCGAATCTATGGCTACACCTTC. This gives the protein CASSEGQRIYGYTF. V usage is TRBV25-1 and J usage is TRBJ1-2, with D perhaps TRBD1 (6 bases). Germline assignment: CDR1 MGHDK and CDR2 SYGVNS. This CDR3 contains 14 residues. Between the trimmed V and J ends, which lost 2 bases and 4 bases, there was a span of 11 bases.

The gene calls are TRBV19 and TRBJ2-2, with 7 positions matching TRBD1. The CDR3 spans 14 residues. The V gene's germline CDR1 is LNHDA and CDR2 SQIVND (reference sequence). Trimming at V came to 6 bases and at J to 0 bases, leaving 1 base not matched to a gene. The CDR3 protein is CASRGQANTGELFF. In DNA, the CDR3 is TGTGCCAGTAGAGGACAGGCGAACACCGGGGAGCTGTTTTTT.

To note about this clone: One end of the junction is discordant with germline, which a read error may explain. The chain couples TRBV7-7 to TRBJ2-1; possibly TRBD1 or TRBD2 for D (6 bases each). Germline CDR1 and CDR2: SSHAT and FNYEAQ (reference sequence). The CDR3 length is 15 residues. The CDR3 coding sequence is TGTGCTAGCAGCCAAGAGGGGGGTCTTTACAATGAGCAGTTCTTC. Protein sequence: CASSQEGGLYNEQFF.

The CDR3 DNA follows: TGTGCCAGCAGCTCGGGACTAGCGGGAGGAAGCGAGCAGTACTTC. Protein sequence: CASSSGLAGGSEQYF. The chain couples TRBV7-6 to TRBJ2-7, with TRBD2 matching 15 bases. Germline V CDR1 and CDR2: SGHVS, FNYEAQ. The CDR3 covers 15 residues. Unmatched junction bases numbered 4, after V lost 4 bases and J lost 6 bases.

The chain joins TRBV5-1 to TRBJ2-3, with TRBD2 matching 7 bases. The CDR3 is 15 residues long. Germline CDR1 SGHRS, CDR2 YFSETQ. V shed 1 base, J shed 5 bases, and the junction held 7 bases outside the gene matches. As DNA, the CDR3 is TGCGCCAGCAGCTTGTCGGGAGGTGTGGGAGATACGCAGTATTTT. It translates to CASSLSGGVGDTQYF.

This chain links TRBV6-1 with TRBJ2-3, with no clear D. CDR1 is MNHNS and CDR2 is SASEGT in the germline V gene. This CDR3 is built from 13 residues. V lost 4 bases, J lost 4 bases, and 9 bases lay in between. The CDR3 loop reads CASSVATADTQYF. For the CDR3, the DNA is TGTGCCAGCAGTGTAGCCACTGCAGATACGCAGTATTTT.

The table lists this clone with a count of one. The genes are TRBV6-6 and TRBJ2-7; TRBD2 matches 13 bases. The length of the CDR3 is 17 residues. With 5 bases clipped from V and 2 bases from J, the junction kept 9 bases outside the gene matches. The germline CDR1 and CDR2 sequences are MNHNY and SVGAGI (reference sequence). As DNA, the CDR3 is TGTGCCAGCAGTCTCTCCAAGGGGACTAGCGGGGCCTACGAGCAGTACTTC. Its translation is CASSLSKGTSGAYEQYF.

The chain uses TRBV6-5 and TRBJ1-3; D remains unclear. V was cut by 7 bases and J by 0 bases, with 10 bases left in between. The CDR3 is 14 amino acids. In germline, CDR1 is MNHEY, CDR2 SVGAGI. CDR3: CASNLRPSGNTIYF. CDR3 coding DNA: TGTGCCAGCAACCTCAGGCCCTCTGGAAACACCATATATTTT.

This clone was detected only a few times. The chain has TRBV6-5 and TRBJ1-1; no clear D gene. V lost 4 bases to trimming and J lost 3 bases, with 9 bases between them. The CDR3 covers 13 residues. CDR1 and CDR2 (germline): MNHEY, SVGAGI. The CDR3, as DNA: TGTGCCAGCAGTTTACGACAAGACACTGAAGCTTTCTTT. Amino acids: CASSLRQDTEAFF.

CDR3 amino acids: CASSDRDRVKNIQYF. In DNA form, the CDR3 reads TGTGCCAGCAGTGACCGGGACAGGGTTAAAAACATTCAGTACTTC. The chain combines TRBV2 with TRBJ2-4, with TRBD1 identical over 9 bases. The trim removed 3 bases at V and 4 bases at J, leaving 4 bases unmatched. The CDR3 length is 15 residues. CDR1 is SNHLY, CDR2 FYNNEI, per germline.

This clone was detected once. The chain recombines TRBV9 with TRBJ2-5, with 8 bases lining up with TRBD2. CDR3 length: 14 residues. The V gene end was trimmed by 6 bases and the J gene end by 4 bases; junction bases not matched to a gene: 8. Germline V gene data show CDR1 as SGDLS and CDR2 as YYNGEE. The CDR3 loop reads CASNSGSASETQYF. The CDR3 DNA reads as TGTGCCAGCAACAGCGGGAGTGCCTCAGAGACCCAGTACTTC.

V gene TRBV27 combines with J gene TRBJ2-7; TRBD1 might be the D (5 bases). Germline V gives CDR1 MNHEY, CDR2 SMNVEV (reference sequence). Trimming stripped 2 bases from V and 5 bases from J, with 19 bases between. This CDR3 spans 16 amino acids. CDR3 sequence reads: CASSLGARVRGNEQYF. Here the CDR3 DNA reads TGTGCCAGCAGTTTAGGGGCCCGGGTAAGGGGCAACGAGCAGTACTTC.

The chain links TRBV6-2 or TRBV6-3 to TRBJ2-3; 10 bases fit TRBD1. The CDR3 contains 17 residues. Germline-derived CDR1 and CDR2 are MNHEY and SVGEGT. After removal of 2 bases from V and 3 bases from J, the junction contained 8 bases not matched to a gene. CDR3 sequence: CASSYILGTGETDTQYF. The CDR3 DNA follows: TGTGCCAGCAGTTACATTTTGGGGACAGGGGAGACAGATACGCAGTATTTT.